The entry that follows covers one TCR beta chain sequence. Trimming left V 0 bases short and J 7 bases short, with 12 bases between. The CDR3 covers 14 residues. Germline V gene lookup returns CDR1 MNHNS and CDR2 SASEGT. The assay was immunoSEQ multiplex PCR, and TCRdb's table has in-frame clones only and misses some. The sample has roughly 94,000 clones, roughly 83% seen once; the top ten hold about 36%. This sample is drawn from a study of control samples from healthy donors and cancer patients. This TCR was sampled from an older man with lung cancer. This chain links TRBV6-1 with TRBJ1-2, with a weak D call TRBD1 (5 bases). The sequenced sample consisted of PBMCs. CDR3 DNA: TGTGCCAGCAGTGAAGCGCCGGCAGGGACTGGCTACACCTTC. Amino acid sequence: CASSEAPAGTGYTF.